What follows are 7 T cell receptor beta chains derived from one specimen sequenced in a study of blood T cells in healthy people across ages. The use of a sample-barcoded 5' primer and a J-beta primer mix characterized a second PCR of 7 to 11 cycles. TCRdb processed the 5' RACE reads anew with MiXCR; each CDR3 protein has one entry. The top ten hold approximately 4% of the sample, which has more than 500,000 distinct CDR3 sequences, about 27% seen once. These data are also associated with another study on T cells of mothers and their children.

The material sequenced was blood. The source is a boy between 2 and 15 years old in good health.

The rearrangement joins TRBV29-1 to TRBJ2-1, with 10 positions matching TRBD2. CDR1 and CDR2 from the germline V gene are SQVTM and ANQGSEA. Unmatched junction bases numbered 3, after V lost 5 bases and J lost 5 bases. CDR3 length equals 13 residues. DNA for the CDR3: TGCAGCGTTTTAGCGGGGGGCCACAATGAGCAGTTCTTC. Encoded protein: CSVLAGGHNEQFF.

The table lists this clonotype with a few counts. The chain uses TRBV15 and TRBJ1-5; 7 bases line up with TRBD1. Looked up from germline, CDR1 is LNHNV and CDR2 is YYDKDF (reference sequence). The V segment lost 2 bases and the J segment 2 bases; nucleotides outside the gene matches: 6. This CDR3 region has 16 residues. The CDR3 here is CATSRRQGIRNQPQHF. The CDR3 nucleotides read TGTGCCACCAGCAGACGACAGGGTATTCGCAATCAGCCCCAGCATTTT.

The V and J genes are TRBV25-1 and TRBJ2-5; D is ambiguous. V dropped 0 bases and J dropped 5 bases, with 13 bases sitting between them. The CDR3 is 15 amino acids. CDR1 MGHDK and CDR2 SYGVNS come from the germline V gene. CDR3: CASSEYNYLGETQYF. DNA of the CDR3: TGTGCCAGCAGTGAATATAACTACCTGGGGGAGACCCAGTACTTC.

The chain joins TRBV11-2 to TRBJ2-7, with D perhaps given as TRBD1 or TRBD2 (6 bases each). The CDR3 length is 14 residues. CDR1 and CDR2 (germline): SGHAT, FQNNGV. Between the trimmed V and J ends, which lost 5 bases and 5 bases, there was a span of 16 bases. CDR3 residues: CASSKIVGGNEQYF. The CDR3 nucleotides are TGTGCCAGCAGCAAAATAGTCGGGGGCAACGAGCAGTACTTC.

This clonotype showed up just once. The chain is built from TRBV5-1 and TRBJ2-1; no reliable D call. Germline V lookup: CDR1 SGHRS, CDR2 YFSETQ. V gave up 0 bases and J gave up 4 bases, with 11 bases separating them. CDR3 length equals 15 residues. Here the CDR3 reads CASSLEYSLYNEQFF. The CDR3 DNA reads TGCGCCAGCAGCTTGGAATACAGCCTTTACAATGAGCAGTTCTTC. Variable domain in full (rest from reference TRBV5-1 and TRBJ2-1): KAGVTQTPRYLIKTRGQQVTLSCSPISGHRSVSWYQQTPGQGLQFLFEYFSETQRNKGNFPGRFSGRQFSNSRSEMNVSTLELGDSALYLCASSLEYSLYNEQFFGPGTRLTVL.

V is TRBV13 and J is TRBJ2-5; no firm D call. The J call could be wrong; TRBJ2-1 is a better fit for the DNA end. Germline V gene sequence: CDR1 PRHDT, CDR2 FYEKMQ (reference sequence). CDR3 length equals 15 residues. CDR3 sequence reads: CASSLGPLSYNEQFF. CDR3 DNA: TGTGCCAGCAGCTTAGGCCCCCTCTCCTACAATGAGCAGTTCTTC.

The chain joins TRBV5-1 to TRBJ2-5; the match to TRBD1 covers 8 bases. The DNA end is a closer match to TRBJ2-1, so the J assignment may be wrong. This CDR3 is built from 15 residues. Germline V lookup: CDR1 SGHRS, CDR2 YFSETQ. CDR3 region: CASSAMTGVGNEQFF. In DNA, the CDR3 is TGCGCCAGCAGCGCCATGACAGGGGTAGGCAATGAGCAGTTCTTC.